This T cell receptor beta chain stems from a study of response to subunit inactivated influenza vaccine. MiXCR, run by TCRdb on the RT-PCR reads, gives a single entry per CDR3 protein. The data hold approximately 490,000 distinct CDR3 sequences, with 6.5% to 8% observed a single time. This clonotype was picked up a small number of times. Antigen unknown. General study points: The authors proposed limited new T cell recruitment per seasonal influenza vaccination.

The CDR3 is made up of 17 amino acids. After removal of 1 base from V and 4 bases from J, the junction contained 6 bases not matched to a gene. Germline V gene data show CDR1 as MGHRA and CDR2 as YSYEKL. The source of this sequence is a man aged 50 to 69 who received an inactivated influenza vaccine. The sequencing here drew on PBMCs from blood, taken about 24 months after vaccination. The gene calls are TRBV4-1 and TRBJ1-6, with TRBD1 identical over 8 bases. Here the CDR3 reads CASSQALGTGYNSPLHF. In DNA form, the CDR3 reads TGCGCCAGCAGCCAAGCCCTAGGGACAGGATATAATTCACCCCTCCACTTT.